The 24 T cell receptor beta chains below come from one sample, sequenced in a study of blood T cell repertoires in COVID-19. Using immunoSEQ multiplex PCR, the repertoire was profiled, and TCRdb retains in-frame clones only, with some absent. Seen here are 250,000 to 400,000 clones, about 90% observed once, and the top ten hold roughly 2.8%. The sequenced sample consisted of peripheral blood. Receptor source: a woman aged 25 to 39 with COVID-19, enrolled during active disease.

The chain employs TRBV6-5 and TRBJ2-5, with unresolved D. The CDR3 has 13 residues. Germline V lookup: CDR1 MNHEY, CDR2 SVGAGI. V gave up 4 bases and J gave up 5 bases, with 11 bases separating them. DNA for the CDR3: TGTGCCAGCAGTTGGGTAGCCGGGGAGACCCAGTACTTC. Translation: CASSWVAGETQYF.

This rearrangement joins TRBV6-5 to TRBJ2-5; 7 bases match TRBD1. The CDR3 length is 15 residues. Per the germline V gene, CDR1 is MNHEY and CDR2 is SVGAGI. With 6 bases clipped from V and 2 bases from J, the junction kept 9 bases outside the gene matches. DNA for the CDR3: TGTGCCAGCAGCCTTAGAGGGACAGCACAAGAGACCCAGTACTTC. Translation gives CASSLRGTAQETQYF.

J is TRBJ1-5 and V is TRBV2; D remains ambiguous. Trimming removed 1 base from V and 2 bases from J, with 9 bases in between. CDR1 and CDR2 from the germline V gene are SNHLY and FYNNEI. The CDR3 loop spans 15 amino acids. CDR3 sequence reads: CASSEGGFGNQPQHF. CDR3 in DNA: TGTGCCAGCAGTGAAGGAGGGTTCGGCAATCAGCCCCAGCATTTT.

The chain joins TRBV4-1 to TRBJ2-2; TRBD1 is a possible D gene (6 bases). The V end was cut by 1 base, the J end by 7 bases, with 10 bases between. CDR1 is MGHRA and CDR2 is YSYEKL in the germline V gene. The CDR3 covers 14 residues. This CDR3 reads CASSQGDILGELFF. The CDR3 coding sequence is TGCGCCAGCAGCCAAGGGGACATTCTCGGGGAGCTGTTTTTT.

The chain's CDR3 is CASSLRQGSYEQYF. Here the CDR3 DNA reads TGTGCCAGCAGCCTTCGACAGGGCTCCTACGAGCAGTACTTC. V and J are TRBV7-2 and TRBJ2-7; 7 bases align to TRBD1. The CDR3 length is 14 residues. CDR1 and CDR2 (germline): SGHTA, FQGNSA. V dropped 5 bases and J dropped 0; count of bases not matched to a gene: 4.

The chain recombines TRBV5-1 with TRBJ2-2, with 8 bases lining up with TRBD2. This CDR3 comprises 15 residues. The junction had 0 bases not matched to a gene; V was cut back by 2 bases and J by 0 bases. Germline CDR1 SGHRS, CDR2 YFSETQ. CDR3 DNA: TGCGCCAGCAGCTTTAGCGGGGCGAACACCGGGGAGCTGTTTTTT. This encodes CASSFSGANTGELFF.

CDR3 amino acids: CASSAEGDQPQHF. CDR3 coding DNA: TGTGCCAGCAGTGCCGAAGGAGATCAGCCCCAGCATTTT. The V and J genes are TRBV6-4 and TRBJ1-5; D not certain. The CDR3 has 13 residues. The V gene lost 4 bases and the J gene lost 5 bases, with 9 bases spanning the gap. Germline V gene lookup returns CDR1 MRHNA and CDR2 SNTAGT.

The chain is built from TRBV2 and TRBJ2-7, with 10 bases that match TRBD1. Trimming at V came to 6 bases and at J to 5 bases, leaving 7 bases not matched to a gene. Germline V gene sequence: CDR1 SNHLY, CDR2 FYNNEI. The CDR3 has 14 residues. CDR3 sequence: CASSRDRGVDEQYF. DNA of the CDR3: TGTGCCAGCAGCCGGGACAGGGGTGTAGACGAGCAGTACTTC.

V is TRBV6-5 and J is TRBJ2-5, with 11 bases identical to TRBD2. CDR1 and CDR2 (germline): MNHEY, SVGAGI. This CDR3 has 15 amino acids. Trimming cost V 0 bases and J 6 bases; bases outside gene matches: 3. The CDR3 DNA reads TGTGCCAGCAGTTACTCGACTAGCGGGATCCAGACCCAGTACTTC. Its protein is CASSYSTSGIQTQYF.

This chain links TRBV5-6 with TRBJ1-1; the D is unclear. The CDR3 is made up of 17 amino acids. Per germline, CDR1 SGHDT and CDR2 YYEEEE. V lost 4 bases, J lost 3 bases, and 22 bases lay in between. DNA for the CDR3: TGTGCCAGCAGCCCCACGGGGTCGTATCGGGGAGACACTGAAGCTTTCTTT. Translated, it gives CASSPTGSYRGDTEAFF.

The J gene is TRBJ2-2, the V gene TRBV6-6; TRBD1 is a possible D gene (6 bases). Germline V CDR1 and CDR2: MNHNY, SVGAGI (reference sequence). The CDR3 runs to 21 residues. The V gene lost 6 bases and the J gene lost 3 bases, with 32 bases spanning the gap. The CDR3 DNA follows: TGTGCCAGCAGCCACAGCCGGGACCAGGGGCCTAGTGGGAGTTACACCGGGGAGCTGTTTTTT. This gives the protein CASSHSRDQGPSGSYTGELFF.

This chain uses TRBV9 with TRBJ2-5, with TRBD2 matching 8 bases. Looked up from germline, CDR1 is SGDLS and CDR2 is YYNGEE. This CDR3 has 17 residues. V shed 4 bases and J 5 bases; nucleotides not matched to a gene: 16. CDR3 nucleotide sequence: TGTGCCAGCAGCCCATCAATTACGGGAGGGCCGGGGGAGACCCAGTACTTC. As protein: CASSPSITGGPGETQYF.

The gene calls are TRBV6-4 and TRBJ1-4; TRBD1 matches at 7 bases. CDR3 size: 14 residues. The junction had 0 bases not matched to a gene; V was cut back by 2 bases and J by 3 bases. CDR1 and CDR2 (germline): MRHNA, SNTAGT. The DNA for the CDR3 is TGTGCCAGCAGTGACGGGACAGCTAATGAAAAACTGTTTTTT. It specifies CASSDGTANEKLFF.

The chain couples TRBV10-1 to TRBJ2-7; TRBD1 might be the D (5 bases). This CDR3 region has 12 residues. From germline, CDR1 is WNHNN and CDR2 SYGVQD (reference sequence). Trimming removed 8 bases from V and 6 bases from J, with 14 bases in between. The CDR3 protein is CASGESQGEQYF. Written as DNA, the CDR3 is TGCGCCAGCGGCGAATCCCAGGGCGAGCAGTACTTC.

The chain has TRBV5-1 and TRBJ2-6, with TRBD1 identical over 10 bases. CDR1 is SGHRS and CDR2 is YFSETQ in the germline V gene. The CDR3 length is 17 residues. V lost 4 bases, J lost 0 bases, and 4 bases stayed unmatched. This CDR3 is CASSKDRGSSGANVLTF. In nucleotides, the CDR3 is TGCGCCAGCAGCAAGGACAGGGGGAGCTCTGGGGCCAACGTCCTGACTTTC.

CDR3 sequence: CASSLQQDLNNEQFF. The CDR3 DNA follows: TGCGCCAGCAGCTTACAACAGGATTTAAACAATGAGCAGTTCTTC. The J gene is TRBJ2-1, the V gene TRBV5-1; tentative D call: TRBD1 (5 bases). Trimming shortened V by 2 bases and J by 5 bases, and 14 bases separated the two germline ends. Germline V gene data show CDR1 as SGHRS and CDR2 as YFSETQ. The CDR3 sequence is 15 residues long.

This sequence joins TRBV6-6 and TRBJ1-5; 7 nucleotides line up with TRBD1. The CDR3 is 16 residues long. Unmatched junction bases numbered 8, after V lost 2 bases and J lost 4 bases. CDR1 MNHNY and CDR2 SVGAGI come from the germline V gene (reference sequence). CDR3 DNA: TGTGCCAGCAGTTACGATACAGGGGAACGGAATCAGCCCCAGCATTTT. Its translation is CASSYDTGERNQPQHF.

The chain links TRBV7-9 to TRBJ1-2; maybe TRBD1 (5 bases). There are 13 residues in the CDR3. Per the germline V gene, CDR1 is SEHNR and CDR2 is FQNEAQ (reference sequence). With 5 bases removed from V and 0 bases from J, the gap between germline ends came to 7 bases. CDR3 nucleotides: TGTGCCAGCAGCGCACAGGCTAACTATGGCTACACCTTC. Encoded protein: CASSAQANYGYTF.

This chain joins TRBV13 and TRBJ2-7; TRBD2 might be the D (6 bases). The CDR3 totals 17 residues. Germline V CDR1 and CDR2: PRHDT, FYEKMQ (reference sequence). V was cut by 0 bases and J by 3 bases, with 18 bases left in between. CDR3 in amino acids: CASSLGGWGRFNYEQYF. In DNA, the CDR3 is TGTGCCAGCAGCTTAGGGGGTTGGGGGAGGTTCAACTACGAGCAGTACTTC.

V usage is TRBV4-1 and J usage is TRBJ1-1; TRBD1 agrees at 8 bases. Germline lookup yields CDR1 MGHRA and CDR2 YSYEKL. The CDR3 spans 15 residues. V shed 5 bases, J shed 5 bases, and the junction held 10 bases outside the gene matches. As DNA, the CDR3 is TGCGCCAGCAGCACACAGACAGGGGTTGGGACTGAAGCTTTCTTT. Translation: CASSTQTGVGTEAFF.

V usage is TRBV4-1 and J usage is TRBJ2-3, with 13 bases lining up with TRBD2. The V segment lost 0 bases and the J segment 4 bases; nucleotides outside the gene matches: 4. CDR1 is MGHRA, CDR2 YSYEKL, per germline. This CDR3 comprises 17 residues. The CDR3 is CASSQEWTSGRADTQYF. DNA of the CDR3: TGCGCCAGCAGCCAAGAATGGACTAGCGGGAGAGCAGATACGCAGTATTTT.

J is TRBJ1-5 and V is TRBV28; 7 bases map to TRBD1. Germline loops: CDR1 MDHEN, CDR2 SYDVKM. Losses at the gene ends were 0 bases for V and 4 bases for J; bases not matched to a gene: 3. CDR3 length: 15 residues. The DNA of the CDR3 is TGTGCCAGCAGTTTATGGACAGGGTTTAATCAGCCCCAGCATTTT. It translates to CASSLWTGFNQPQHF. The full variable domain, in which reference TRBV28 and TRBJ1-5 provide the parts outside the CDR3, is DVKVTQSSRYLVKRTGEKVFLECVQDMDHENMFWYRQDPGLGLRLIYFSYDVKMKEKGDIPEGYSVSREKKERFSLILESASTNQTSMYLCASSLWTGFNQPQHFGDGTRLSIL.

J is TRBJ1-2 and V is TRBV5-1; 11 bases are a match to TRBD1. The V segment lost 9 bases and the J segment 1 base; nucleotides outside the gene matches: 5. This CDR3 contains 14 residues. In germline, CDR1 is SGHRS, CDR2 YFSETQ. Here the CDR3 reads CAILGQGVNYGYTF. The CDR3 region has the DNA TGCGCCATTCTGGGACAGGGGGTTAACTATGGCTACACCTTC.

This sequence joins TRBV7-8 and TRBJ1-5; 8 positions match TRBD1. The trim removed 3 bases at V and 1 base at J, leaving 2 bases unmatched. This CDR3 region has 15 residues. Germline V gene lookup returns CDR1 SGHVS and CDR2 FQNEAQ. The CDR3: CASSFRTGSNQPQHF. The DNA for the CDR3 is TGTGCCAGCAGCTTTCGGACAGGGAGCAATCAGCCCCAGCATTTT.